These 7 T cell receptor beta chains originate from one sample sequenced in a study of vaccination and CD4 T cells after COVID-19. These TCRs are of unknown antigen specificity. As to treatment: roughly 11-day PBMC culture with coronavirus spike peptide pools or control peptides (ViraFEST assay). Unexposed donor CD4+ T cells predated the COVID-19 pandemic, collected 2011-2018. At the Johns Hopkins FTIC core, DNA taken from cultured CD4+ T cells was sequenced by way of the Oncomine TCR Beta short-read assay. Scientists extracted genomic DNA from CD4+ T cells grown in culture. TCRdb used MiXCR to reprocess the PCR reads, holding one entry per CDR3 protein. Of roughly 7,300 distinct CDR3 sequences listed, around 34% are singletons. Specimen: CD4+ T cells from blood, cultured in vitro. All receptors derive from a human donor in good health.

The rearrangement joins TRBV6-1 to TRBJ2-7; D is perhaps TRBD1 (5 bases). V was clipped by 0 bases and J by 6 bases, with 9 bases between them. Germline assignment: CDR1 MNHNS and CDR2 SASEGT. The CDR3 is made up of 13 amino acids. Here the CDR3 DNA reads TGTGCCAGCAGTGAAGCCACAAGGGGCGAGCAGTACTTC. Translation: CASSEATRGEQYF.

This clonotype showed up just a few times. J is TRBJ2-5 and V is TRBV20-1, with 8 bases fitting TRBD2. Germline-derived CDR1 and CDR2 are DFQATT and SNEGSKA (reference sequence). The V gene end was trimmed by 0 bases and the J gene end by 4 bases; junction bases not matched to a gene: 7. The CDR3 length is 15 residues. The CDR3 is CSARDRRAGVETQYF. Written as DNA, the CDR3 is TGCAGTGCTAGAGATCGCAGAGCGGGAGTAGAGACCCAGTACTTC.

A few counts support this clonotype. The DNA for the CDR3 is TGTGCCAGCAGTTTAGGAGGGGGACTAGCCTACGAGCAGTACTTC. Protein sequence: CASSLGGGLAYEQYF. V usage is TRBV28 and J usage is TRBJ2-7; the match to TRBD2 covers 8 bases. Germline assignment: CDR1 MDHEN and CDR2 SYDVKM. The CDR3 contains 15 residues. V lost 2 bases, J lost 2 bases, and 5 bases stayed unmatched. The full variable domain, its missing parts supplied by reference TRBV28 and TRBJ2-7, is DVKVTQSSRYLVKRTGEKVFLECVQDMDHENMFWYRQDPGLGLRLIYFSYDVKMKEKGDIPEGYSVSREKKERFSLILESASTNQTSMYLCASSLGGGLAYEQYFGPGTRLTVT.

This clonotype rates as medium-sized. J is TRBJ2-5 and V is TRBV7-2; D gene uncertain. This CDR3 has 14 residues. Germline assignment: CDR1 SGHTA and CDR2 FQGNSA. V shed 1 base and J shed 5 bases, with 11 bases lying between them. The CDR3 DNA reads as TGTGCCAGCAGCTTAGGGCCCCGTAGGGAGACCCAGTACTTC. This codes for CASSLGPRRETQYF.

The chain is built from TRBV5-4 and TRBJ1-1, with 9 bases fitting TRBD1. CDR1 and CDR2 from the germline V gene are SGHNT and YYREEE (reference sequence). The CDR3 totals 15 residues. Trimming at V came to 3 bases and at J to 1 base, leaving 4 bases not matched to a gene. The chain's CDR3 is CASSSAGQGNTEAFF. In DNA, the CDR3 is TGTGCCAGCAGCTCCGCGGGACAGGGGAACACTGAAGCTTTCTTT.

The rearrangement joins TRBV20-1 to TRBJ2-1, with D possibly TRBD2 on 7 matching bases. Trimming stripped 3 bases from V and 7 bases from J, with 16 bases between. Germline V gene lookup returns CDR1 DFQATT and CDR2 SNEGSKA (reference sequence). The CDR3 length is 14 residues. CDR3 DNA sequence: TGCAGTGCTAGTATGGCGGAGGGGGGGAATGAGCAGTTCTTC. Its protein is CSASMAEGGNEQFF.

This clonotype was counted a single time. This chain links TRBV7-9 with TRBJ2-5; TRBD1 aligns across 7 bases. V lost 7 bases and J lost 2; bases outside the gene matches: 10. The CDR3 sequence is 15 residues long. Per germline, CDR1 SEHNR and CDR2 FQNEAQ (reference sequence). CDR3 DNA sequence: TGTGCCAGCACTTTCTCCGGACAGGTTCAAGAGACCCAGTACTTC. It codes for CASTFSGQVQETQYF. The full variable domain, rest sourced from reference TRBV7-9 and TRBJ2-5, is DTGVSQNPRHKITKRGQNVTFRCDPISEHNRLYWYRQTLGQGPEFLTYFQNEAQLEKSRLLSDRFSAERPKGSFSTLEIQRTEQGDSAMYLCASTFSGQVQETQYFGPGTRLLVL.